This T cell receptor beta chain was sequenced in a study of blood T cell repertoires in COVID-19. V was clipped by 1 base and J by 6 bases; unmatched bases: 6. The CDR3 has 15 residues. CDR1 and CDR2 from the germline V gene are SEHNR and FQNEAQ (reference sequence). Assay: immunoSEQ multiplex PCR; the TCRdb copy retains only in-frame clones and omits some. The sample has roughly 340,000 clones, 80% to 90% seen once. The origin of this receptor is a man aged 35-49 years in a cohort exposed to, infected with or recovered from COVID-19 (not recorded which). The sample comprised PBMCs or T cells enriched from blood (not recorded which). The gene calls are TRBV7-9 and TRBJ2-7; 10 bases are a match to TRBD1. The CDR3 sequence is CASSLGQGARSEQYF. Written as DNA, the CDR3 is TGTGCCAGCAGCTTAGGACAGGGGGCTCGGAGCGAGCAGTACTTC.